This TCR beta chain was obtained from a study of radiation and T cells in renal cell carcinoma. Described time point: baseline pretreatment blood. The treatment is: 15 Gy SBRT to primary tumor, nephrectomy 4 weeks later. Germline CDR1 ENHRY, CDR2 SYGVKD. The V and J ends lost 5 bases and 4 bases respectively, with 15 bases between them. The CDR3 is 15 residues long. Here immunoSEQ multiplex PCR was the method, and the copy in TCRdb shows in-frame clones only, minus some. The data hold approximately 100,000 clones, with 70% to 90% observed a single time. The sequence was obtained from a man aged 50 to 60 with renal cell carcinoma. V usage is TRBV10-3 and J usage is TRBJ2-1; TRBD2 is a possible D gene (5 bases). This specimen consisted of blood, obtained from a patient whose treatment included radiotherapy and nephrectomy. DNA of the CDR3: TGTGCCATCAGTTACACAAGGAGCGGATACAATGAGCAGTTCTTC. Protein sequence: CAISYTRSGYNEQFF.